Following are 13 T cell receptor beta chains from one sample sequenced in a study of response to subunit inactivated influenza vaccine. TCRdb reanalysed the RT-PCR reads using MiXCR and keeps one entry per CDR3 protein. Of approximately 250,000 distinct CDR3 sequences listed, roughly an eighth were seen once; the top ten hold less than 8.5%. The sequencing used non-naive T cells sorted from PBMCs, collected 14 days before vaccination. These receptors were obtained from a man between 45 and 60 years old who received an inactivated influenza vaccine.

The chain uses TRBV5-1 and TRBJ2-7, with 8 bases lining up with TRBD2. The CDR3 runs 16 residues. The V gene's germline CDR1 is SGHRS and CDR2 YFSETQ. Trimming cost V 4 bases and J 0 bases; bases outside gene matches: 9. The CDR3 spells CASSPGGTGSSYEQYF. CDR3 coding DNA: TGCGCCAGCAGCCCGGGGGGGACCGGGAGCTCCTACGAGCAGTACTTC.

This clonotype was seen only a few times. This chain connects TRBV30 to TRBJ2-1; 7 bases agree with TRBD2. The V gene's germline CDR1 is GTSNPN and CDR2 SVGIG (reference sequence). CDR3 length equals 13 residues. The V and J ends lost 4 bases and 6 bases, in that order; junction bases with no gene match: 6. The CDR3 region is CAWNMGGFNEQFF. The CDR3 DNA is TGTGCCTGGAACATGGGGGGGTTCAATGAGCAGTTCTTC.

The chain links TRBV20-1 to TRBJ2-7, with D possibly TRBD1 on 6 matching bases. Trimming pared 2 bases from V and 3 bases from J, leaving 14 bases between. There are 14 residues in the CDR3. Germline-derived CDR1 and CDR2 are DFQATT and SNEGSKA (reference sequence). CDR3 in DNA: TGCAGTGCTAGAACCGGGCAGGACAGCTACGAGCAGTACTTC. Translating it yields CSARTGQDSYEQYF.

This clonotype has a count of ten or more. The CDR3 nucleotides are TGTGCCACCCGGGACAGGGAGTCCTACGAGCAGTACTTC. It yields the protein CATRDRESYEQYF. The chain links TRBV10-3 to TRBJ2-7; TRBD1 matches 9 bases. V trimming: 10 bases; J trimming: 1 base; junction bases outside the gene matches: 5. Germline V gives CDR1 ENHRY, CDR2 SYGVKD. The CDR3 is made up of 13 amino acids.

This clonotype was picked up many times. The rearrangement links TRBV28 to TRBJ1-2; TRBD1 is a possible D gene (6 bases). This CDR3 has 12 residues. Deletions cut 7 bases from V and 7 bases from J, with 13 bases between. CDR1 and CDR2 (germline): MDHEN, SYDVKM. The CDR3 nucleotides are TGTGCCAGCACCGCTGGGGGCATTGGCTACACCTTC. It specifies CASTAGGIGYTF.

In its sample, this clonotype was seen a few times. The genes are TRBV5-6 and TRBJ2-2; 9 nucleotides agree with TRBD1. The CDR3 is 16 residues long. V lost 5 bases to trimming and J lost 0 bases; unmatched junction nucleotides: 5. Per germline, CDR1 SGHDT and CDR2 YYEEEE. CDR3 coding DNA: TGTGCCAGCAGGAACCGGGACAGGGCGAACACCGGGGAGCTGTTTTTT. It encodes CASRNRDRANTGELFF.

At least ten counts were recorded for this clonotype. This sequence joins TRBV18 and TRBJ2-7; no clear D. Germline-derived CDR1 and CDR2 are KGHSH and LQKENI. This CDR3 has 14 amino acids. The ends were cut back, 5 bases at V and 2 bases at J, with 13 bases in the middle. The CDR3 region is CASSSGLYPYEQYF. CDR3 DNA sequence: TGTGCCAGCTCATCGGGCCTATACCCCTACGAGCAGTACTTC.

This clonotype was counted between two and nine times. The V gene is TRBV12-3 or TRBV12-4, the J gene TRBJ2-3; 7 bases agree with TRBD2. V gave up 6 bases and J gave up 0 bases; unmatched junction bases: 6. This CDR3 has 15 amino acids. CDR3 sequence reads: CASRRSGSSTDTQYF. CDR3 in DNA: TGTGCCAGCAGGCGTAGCGGGTCTAGCACAGATACGCAGTATTTT.

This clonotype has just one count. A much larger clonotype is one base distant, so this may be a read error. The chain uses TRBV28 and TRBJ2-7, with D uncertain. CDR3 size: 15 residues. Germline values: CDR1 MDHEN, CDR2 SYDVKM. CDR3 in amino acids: CASRTQVSRSYKQYF. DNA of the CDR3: TGTGCCAGTCGAACCCAGGTTTCCCGATCCTACAAGCAGTACTTC.

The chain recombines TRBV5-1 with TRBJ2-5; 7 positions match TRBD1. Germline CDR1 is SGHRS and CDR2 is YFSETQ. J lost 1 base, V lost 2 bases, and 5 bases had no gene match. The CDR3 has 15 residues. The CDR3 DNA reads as TGCGCCAGCAGCTTTATAACAGGGGTCCAAGAGACCCAGTACTTC. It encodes CASSFITGVQETQYF.

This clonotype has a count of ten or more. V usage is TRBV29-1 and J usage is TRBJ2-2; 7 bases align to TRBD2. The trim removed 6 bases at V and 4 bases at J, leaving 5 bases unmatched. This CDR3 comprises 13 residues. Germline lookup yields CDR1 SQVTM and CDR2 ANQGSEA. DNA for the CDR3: TGCAGCGTGGCGGGAGCAGGCACCGGGGAGCTGTTTTTT. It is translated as CSVAGAGTGELFF.

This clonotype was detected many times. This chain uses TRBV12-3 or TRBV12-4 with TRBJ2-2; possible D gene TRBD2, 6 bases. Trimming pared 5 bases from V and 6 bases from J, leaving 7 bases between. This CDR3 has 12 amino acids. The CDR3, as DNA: TGTGCCAGCAGTCGGGACTCCGGGGAGCTGTTTTTT. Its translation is CASSRDSGELFF.

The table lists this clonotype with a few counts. In DNA, the CDR3 is TGTGCCAGCAGCGCCCCGGGACTAGCGGGGGTGCTGCGCACAGATACGCAGTATTTT. Protein: CASSAPGLAGVLRTDTQYF. This chain joins TRBV11-1 and TRBJ2-3; 14 bases are shared with TRBD2. J gave up 1 base and V 5 bases, and 11 bases lay outside the gene matches. This CDR3 is built from 19 residues. The germline gives CDR1 SGHAT, CDR2 FQDESV (reference sequence).